The rows below give T cell receptor beta chains drawn from one sample of a study of identical twins. Each CDR3 protein is one row after TCRdb ran MiXCR on the 5' RACE reads. The sample has around 160,000 distinct CDR3 sequences; approximately 3.5% are singletons. Sequenced: memory T cells sorted from blood. All receptors come from a man aged 18 to 35 in good health. The CDR3 runs from the conserved cysteine through the conserved F or W. The order of the fields is J gene, clone size, D gene, V gene, CDR3 protein, CDR3 DNA. The D gene is left open where the match is weak. Clone size is shown for a subset of rows, as once, few, many or a class of expanded clone.

J: TRBJ2-2; size: many; D: NA; V: TRBV4-3; CDR3: CASSQEFGGVGTGELFF; DNA: TGCGCCAGCAGCCAAGAGTTTGGGGGAGTGGGTACCGGGGAGCTGTTTTTT
J: TRBJ1-1; size: many; D: TRBD1; V: TRBV12-3/TRBV12-4; CDR3: CASSSRQGATEAFF; DNA: TGTGCCAGCAGTTCCCGACAGGGTGCCACTGAAGCTTTCTTT
J: TRBJ2-5; size: few; D: NA; V: TRBV7-3; CDR3: CASSRTPQETQYF; DNA: TGTGCCAGCAGCCGGACACCTCAAGAGACCCAGTACTTC
J: TRBJ1-1; size: many; D: TRBD1; V: TRBV19; CDR3: CASSTWTGGNTEAFF; DNA: TGTGCCAGTAGTACATGGACAGGGGGCAACACTGAAGCTTTCTTT
J: TRBJ1-5; size: many; D: NA; V: TRBV6-1; CDR3: CASSVAGPPNQPQHF; DNA: TGTGCCAGCAGTGTTGCGGGGCCCCCCAATCAGCCCCAGCATTTT
J: TRBJ1-4; size: many; D: NA; V: TRBV20-1; CDR3: CNAPLGGKGEKLFF; DNA: TGCAATGCCCCCCTCGGGGGTAAGGGTGAAAAACTGTTTTTT
J: TRBJ2-1; size: many; D: NA; V: TRBV4-1; CDR3: CASGGFEQFF; DNA: TGCGCGTCAGGTGGTTTTGAGCAGTTCTTC
J: TRBJ2-7; size: many; D: NA; V: TRBV7-2; CDR3: CASSLVGIGGQYF; DNA: TGTGCCAGCAGCTTAGTCGGTATCGGGGGTCAGTACTTC
J: TRBJ1-1; size: many; D: NA; V: TRBV5-1; CDR3: CASSPTGRTEAFF; DNA: TGCGCCAGCAGCCCTACAGGACGCACTGAAGCTTTCTTT
J: TRBJ2-5; size: many; D: NA; V: TRBV29-1; CDR3: CSVVPGHLETQYF; DNA: TGCAGCGTTGTGCCGGGACATCTCGAGACCCAGTACTTC
J: TRBJ1-2; size: many; D: NA; V: TRBV9; CDR3: CASSVAAGRGYTF; DNA: TGTGCCAGCAGCGTAGCGGCCGGGAGAGGCTACACCTTC
J: TRBJ2-6; size: many; D: NA; V: TRBV6-5; CDR3: CASSYGGGTGANVLTF; DNA: TGTGCCAGCAGTTACGGGGGTGGAACTGGGGCCAACGTCCTGACTTTC
J: TRBJ2-1; size: many; D: TRBD2; V: TRBV4-3; CDR3: CASSQDSGKANEQFF; DNA: TGCGCCAGCAGCCAAGACAGCGGGAAGGCCAATGAGCAGTTCTTC
J: TRBJ1-2; size: NA; D: NA; V: TRBV28; CDR3: CASSSQAAVTGYTF; DNA: TGTGCCAGCAGCTCGCAAGCCGCAGTGACTGGCTACACCTTC
J: TRBJ2-5; size: many; D: NA; V: TRBV4-3; CDR3: CASSQDLSGMAQETQYF; DNA: TGCGCCAGCAGCCAAGATCTGTCGGGGATGGCGCAAGAGACCCAGTACTTC
J: TRBJ2-1; size: many; D: NA; V: TRBV15; CDR3: CATSRDPTRAHEQFF; DNA: TGTGCCACCAGCAGAGATCCAACCAGGGCTCATGAGCAGTTCTTC
J: TRBJ2-3; size: many; D: NA; V: TRBV10-3; CDR3: CAIRGMDTQYF; DNA: TGTGCCATCAGGGGGATGGATACGCAGTATTTT
J: TRBJ1-6; size: many; D: NA; V: TRBV7-2; CDR3: CASSSRRDSPLHF; DNA: TGTGCCAGCAGCTCAAGACGGGATTCACCCCTCCACTTT
J: TRBJ2-1; size: many; D: NA; V: TRBV24-1; CDR3: CATRSAEGDINEQFF; DNA: TGTGCCACCAGGTCAGCGGAGGGGGACATCAATGAGCAGTTCTTC
J: TRBJ1-5; size: NA; D: NA; V: TRBV5-5; CDR3: CASSSSALEWHQPQHF; DNA: TGTGCCAGCAGCTCCTCGGCCCTAGAGTGGCATCAGCCCCAGCATTTT
J: TRBJ1-1; size: many; D: NA; V: TRBV7-9; CDR3: CASSQGVNTEAFF; DNA: TGTGCCAGCAGCCAGGGAGTGAACACTGAAGCTTTCTTT
J: TRBJ1-2; size: many; D: NA; V: TRBV20-1; CDR3: CSANEGNYGYTF; DNA: TGCAGTGCAAATGAGGGAAACTATGGCTACACCTTC
J: TRBJ2-7; size: many; D: NA; V: TRBV15; CDR3: CATSRGDGERSDEQYF; DNA: TGTGCCACCAGCAGGGGAGACGGGGAGAGGAGTGACGAGCAGTACTTC
J: TRBJ2-7; size: many; D: TRBD1; V: TRBV7-6; CDR3: CASSLGSGTGGYEQYF; DNA: TGTGCCAGCAGTCTTGGCTCCGGGACAGGGGGCTACGAGCAGTACTTC
J: TRBJ2-2; size: NA; D: TRBD2; V: TRBV11-2; CDR3: CASSLSRILAGDTGELFF; DNA: TGTGCCAGCAGCTTATCCCGGATACTAGCGGGAGATACCGGGGAGCTGTTTTTT
J: TRBJ1-4; size: many; D: NA; V: TRBV7-2; CDR3: CASSLVGEKLFF; DNA: TGTGCCAGCAGCTTAGTAGGGGAAAAACTGTTTTTT
J: TRBJ1-6; size: many; D: NA; V: TRBV14; CDR3: CASSLLGDSSPLHF; DNA: TGTGCCAGCAGCCTGCTGGGAGATTCCTCACCCCTCCACTTT
J: TRBJ2-1; size: NA; D: NA; V: TRBV20-1; CDR3: CSASPGNPGANEQFF; DNA: TGCAGTGCTAGTCCTGGGAACCCTGGGGCCAATGAGCAGTTCTTC
J: TRBJ2-1; size: many; D: TRBD2; V: TRBV20-1; CDR3: CSAKPSGIYNEQFF; DNA: TGCAGTGCTAAACCTAGCGGGATCTACAATGAGCAGTTCTTC
J: TRBJ1-1; size: few; D: TRBD1; V: TRBV6-1; CDR3: CASRKGGQPNTEAFF; DNA: TGTGCCAGCAGGAAGGGGGGACAGCCGAACACTGAAGCTTTCTTT
J: TRBJ1-6; size: many; D: NA; V: TRBV20-1; CDR3: CLAGEGQPNSPLHF; DNA: TGCTTGGCAGGAGAGGGACAACCCAATTCACCCCTCCACTTT
J: TRBJ1-1; size: many; D: NA; V: TRBV20-1; CDR3: CSAREPGSDTEAFF; DNA: TGCAGTGCTAGAGAACCGGGGTCCGACACTGAAGCTTTCTTT